The 15 T cell receptor beta chains reported below all come from one sample, sequenced in a study of shared clonotypes between healthy human individuals. TCRdb's table, derived via immunoSEQ multiplex PCR, lists solely in-frame clones and lacks some. The sample has about 1.1 million clones, approximately 77% seen once; the top ten hold 0.85% to 1%. Sequences were obtained from memory CD4+ T cells from PBMCs. Sample subset: CD45RA-negative fraction. These receptor sequences come from a man between 18 and 35 years old in good health. Some clones in this sample may be carry-over from other donors' samples.

The chain uses TRBV7-2 and TRBJ1-4; D is unresolved. The CDR3 covers 15 residues. Germline CDR1 reads SGHTA; CDR2 reads FQGNSA. V lost 2 bases, J lost 3 bases, and 10 bases lay in between. As DNA, the CDR3 is TGTGCCAGCAGCTTAATGACTGCAGCTAATGAAAAACTGTTTTTT. Translation gives CASSLMTAANEKLFF.

The rearrangement uses TRBV14 and TRBJ2-5, with D possibly TRBD1 on 5 matching bases. This CDR3 region has 17 residues. Germline CDR1 SGHDN, CDR2 FVKESK. Between the trimmed V and J ends, which lost 3 bases and 1 base, there was a span of 18 bases. The CDR3: CASSQHLKDNLQETQYF. CDR3 bases: TGTGCCAGCAGCCAGCATTTGAAGGACAACCTCCAAGAGACCCAGTACTTC. The variable domain in full, with the rest retrieved from reference TRBV14 and TRBJ2-5, is EAGVTQFPSHSVIEKGQTVTLRCDPISGHDNLYWYRRVMGKEIKFLLHFVKESKQDESGMPNNRFLAERTGGTYSTLKVQPAELEDSGVYFCASSQHLKDNLQETQYFGPGTRLLVL.

The rearrangement links TRBV25-1 to TRBJ1-1; TRBD1 might be the D (6 bases). Germline loops: CDR1 MGHDK, CDR2 SYGVNS. Between the trimmed V and J ends, which lost 3 bases and 8 bases, there was a span of 16 bases. CDR3 length equals 14 residues. The CDR3 nucleotides read TGTGCCAGCAGTGACCCCGGGACATCGGACGAAGCTTTCTTT. It yields the protein CASSDPGTSDEAFF.

As regards this clone: The sample contains more than one DNA sequence encoding this CDR3. The genes are TRBV28 and TRBJ2-7; D is undetermined. The CDR3 has 11 residues. Germline CDR1 and CDR2: MDHEN and SYDVKM. Trimming removed 6 bases at V and 3 bases at J, with 6 bases between. CDR3 sequence reads: CASSTNYEQYF. CDR3 bases: TGTGCCAGCAGCACGAACTACGAGCAGTACTTC. Together with reference TRBV28 and TRBJ2-7, the CDR3 gives the full variable domain: DVKVTQSSRYLVKRTGEKVFLECVQDMDHENMFWYRQDPGLGLRLIYFSYDVKMKEKGDIPEGYSVSREKKERFSLILESASTNQTSMYLCASSTNYEQYFGPGTRLTVT.

A word on this clone: The sample has other DNA sequences that encode this CDR3 too. This chain uses TRBV7-2 with TRBJ2-7; 9 bases fit TRBD2. Losses at the gene ends were 1 base for V and 1 base for J; bases not matched to a gene: 2. The germline V gene encodes CDR1 SGHTA and CDR2 FQGNSA. This CDR3 comprises 15 residues. The CDR3 loop is CASSLGLAGSYEQYF. DNA of the CDR3: TGTGCCAGCAGCTTAGGTCTAGCGGGATCCTACGAGCAGTACTTC.

The J gene is TRBJ2-7, the V gene TRBV9; 8 bases fit TRBD1. The CDR3 runs 15 residues. CDR1 SGDLS and CDR2 YYNGEE come from the germline V gene. The V gene end was trimmed by 4 bases and the J gene end by 0 bases; junction bases not matched to a gene: 6. CDR3 in amino acids: CASSPGGLSSYEQYF. Written as DNA, the CDR3 is TGTGCCAGCAGCCCAGGGGGCCTGAGCTCCTACGAGCAGTACTTC.

The J gene is TRBJ2-1, the V gene TRBV9; 8 bases agree with TRBD2. This CDR3 is built from 15 residues. Germline V gene data show CDR1 as SGDLS and CDR2 as YYNGEE. V shed 4 bases and J 2 bases; nucleotides not matched to a gene: 5. This CDR3 reads CASSPSGGTYNEQFF. The CDR3 DNA reads TGTGCCAGCAGCCCAAGCGGGGGTACCTACAATGAGCAGTTCTTC.

The chain combines TRBV21-1 with TRBJ1-1; the table calls TRBD1, which could not be checked here. TRBV21-1 is annotated as a pseudogene. The CDR3 contains 17 residues. CDR3 residues: CASSESGGRLMNTEAFF. In DNA form, the CDR3 reads TGTGCCAGCAGCGAATCAGGGGGGAGACTTATGAACACTGAAGCTTTCTTT.

The chain recombines TRBV18 with TRBJ2-7; 9 positions match TRBD2. The CDR3 has 15 residues. The junction had 13 bases not matched to a gene; V was cut back by 9 bases and J by 4 bases. Germline-derived CDR1 and CDR2 are KGHSH and LQKENI. CDR3 region: CASPTEGLAHYEQYF. CDR3 DNA: TGTGCCAGTCCTACTGAGGGACTAGCTCATTACGAGCAGTACTTC.

This rearrangement joins TRBV5-1 to TRBJ1-4; no clear D gene. The CDR3 consists of 16 residues. Germline CDR1 and CDR2: SGHRS and YFSETQ. V was trimmed by 3 bases and J by 8 bases, leaving 20 bases between them. The CDR3 here is CASSWNPGRVGEKLFF. Written as DNA, the CDR3 is TGCGCCAGCAGCTGGAACCCGGGGAGGGTAGGGGAAAAACTGTTTTTT.

This chain uses TRBV21-1 with TRBJ2-5; the D segment call TRBD2 is taken from the table without a DNA check. The DNA end is a closer match to TRBJ2-7, so the J assignment may be wrong. TRBV21-1 is reported as a pseudogene. The CDR3 extends over 15 amino acids. The CDR3 DNA sequence: TGTGCCAGCAGCAAACGACTATCGGACTCCTACGAGCAGTACTTC. This codes for CASSKRLSDSYEQYF.

The V call is TRBV6-6, the J call TRBJ2-1; D gene uncertain. V was cut by 6 bases and J by 8 bases, with 11 bases left in between. The germline V gene encodes CDR1 MNHNY and CDR2 SVGAGI (reference sequence). CDR3 length: 12 amino acids. CDR3 in DNA: TGTGCCAGCAGCTCCACAGTACATGAGCAGTTCTTC. The encoded protein is CASSSTVHEQFF.

This chain joins TRBV5-3 and TRBJ2-2; the D is unclear. TRBV5-3 is annotated as an ORF whose role is uncertain. The CDR3 has 16 amino acids. V was pared by 6 bases and J by 0 bases, with 15 bases between. CDR3 bases: TGTGCCAGAACCCCTCGTTTCGCGGCGAACACCGGGGAGCTGTTTTTT. This sequence encodes CARTPRFAANTGELFF.

The chain joins TRBV6-1 to TRBJ1-5; TRBD1 matches at 7 bases. V lost 0 bases to trimming and J lost 11 bases; unmatched junction nucleotides: 13. Germline V gene sequence: CDR1 MNHNS, CDR2 SASEGT. This CDR3 spans 16 amino acids. The CDR3 DNA reads as TGTGCCAGCAGTGAAGCCGGCAGGGGGGGATTTTTGGCCCAGCATTTT. Its translation is CASSEAGRGGFLAQHF.

This clone was seen just once. The chain has TRBV5-1 and TRBJ1-1; no firm D call. The CDR3 loop spans 14 amino acids. Trimming shortened V by 2 bases and J by 1 base, and 9 bases separated the two germline ends. Germline assignment: CDR1 SGHRS and CDR2 YFSETQ. The CDR3 DNA is TGCGCCAGCAGCTTAATGTCCGAGAACACTGAAGCTTTCTTT. Translated, it gives CASSLMSENTEAFF.